This T cell receptor (beta chain) appears in the sequencing data of a study of T cell responses to AZD1222 COVID-19 vaccine. About this clone itself: Its target is not known.

Study-wide results and caveats: White British donors predominated, females outnumbered males, and clonal diversity was possibly underestimated.

TCRdb's table, derived via immunoSEQ multiplex PCR, lists solely in-frame clones and lacks some. Here the sample spans about 60,000 clones, about three quarters being singletons. The germline V gene encodes CDR1 KGHSH and CDR2 LQKENI. CDR3 length: 15 residues. V shed 5 bases, J shed 6 bases, and the junction held 8 bases outside the gene matches. The sequence derives from an adult who received the AZD1222 COVID-19 vaccine. The chain uses TRBV18 and TRBJ1-5, with 9 bases lining up with TRBD1. The sample here was peripheral blood, taken 28 days after the second AZD1222 dose. The CDR3 bases are TGTGCCAGCTCAATCCGGGACAGGGAGAGTCAGCCCCAGCATTTT. Translated, it gives CASSIRDRESQPQHF.